The clone carrying this TCR beta chain is a singleton in its sample. The repertoire was sequenced with immunoSEQ multiplex PCR; TCRdb's copy has only in-frame clones and lacks some. The sample gives roughly 120,000 clones, approximately 90% of which show up once; about 1.5% is in the top ten. The data are from a study of T cells after somatic rescue of genetic block. Germline CDR1 reads DFQATT; CDR2 reads SNEGSKA (reference sequence). V was trimmed by 6 bases and J by 2 bases, leaving 6 bases between them. This CDR3 is built from 11 residues. This rearrangement joins TRBV20-1 to TRBJ2-3; no definite D call. The TCR originated in a woman younger than 30. The sample consisted of peripheral blood mononuclear cells (PBMCs). CDR3 coding DNA: TGCAGTGCGAGACACACAGATACGCAGTATTTT. This translates into CSARHTDTQYF.